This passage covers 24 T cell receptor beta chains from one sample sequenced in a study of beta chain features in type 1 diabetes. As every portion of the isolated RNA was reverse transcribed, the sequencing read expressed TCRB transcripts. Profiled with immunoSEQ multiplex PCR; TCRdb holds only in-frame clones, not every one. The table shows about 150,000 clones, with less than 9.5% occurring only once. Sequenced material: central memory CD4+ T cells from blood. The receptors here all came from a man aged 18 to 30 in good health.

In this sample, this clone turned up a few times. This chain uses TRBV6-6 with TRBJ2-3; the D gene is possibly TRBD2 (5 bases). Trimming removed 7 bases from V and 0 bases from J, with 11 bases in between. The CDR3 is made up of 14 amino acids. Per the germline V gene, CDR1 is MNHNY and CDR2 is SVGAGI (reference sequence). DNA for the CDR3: TGTGCCAGCATCCCCCCGGGAAGCACAGATACGCAGTATTTT. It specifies CASIPPGSTDTQYF.

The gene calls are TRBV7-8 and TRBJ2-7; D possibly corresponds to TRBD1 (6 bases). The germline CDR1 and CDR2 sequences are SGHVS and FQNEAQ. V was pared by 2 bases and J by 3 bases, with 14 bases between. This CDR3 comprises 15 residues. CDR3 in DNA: TGTGCCAGCAGCTTACAGGGGATGGGAAACTACGAGCAGTACTTC. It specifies CASSLQGMGNYEQYF.

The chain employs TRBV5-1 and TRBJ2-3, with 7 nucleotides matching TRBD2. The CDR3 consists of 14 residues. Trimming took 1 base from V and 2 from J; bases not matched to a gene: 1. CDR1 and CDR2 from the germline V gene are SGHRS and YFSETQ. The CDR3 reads CASSLTSVTDTQYF. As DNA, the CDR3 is TGCGCCAGCAGCTTGACTAGCGTCACAGATACGCAGTATTTT.

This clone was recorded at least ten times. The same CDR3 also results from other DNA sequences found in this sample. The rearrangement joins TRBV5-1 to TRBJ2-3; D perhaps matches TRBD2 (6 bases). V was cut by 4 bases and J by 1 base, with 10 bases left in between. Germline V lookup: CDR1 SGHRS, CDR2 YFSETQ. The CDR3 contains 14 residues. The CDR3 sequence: CASSPGLGTDTQYF. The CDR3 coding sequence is TGCGCCAGCAGCCCGGGACTCGGCACAGATACGCAGTATTTT.

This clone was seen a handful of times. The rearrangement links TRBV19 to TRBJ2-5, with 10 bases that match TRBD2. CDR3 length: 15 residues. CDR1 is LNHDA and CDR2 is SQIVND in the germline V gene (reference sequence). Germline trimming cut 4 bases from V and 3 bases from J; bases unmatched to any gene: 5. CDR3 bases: TGTGCCAGTAGTACACGGACTAGCGGAAAAGAGACCCAGTACTTC. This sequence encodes CASSTRTSGKETQYF.

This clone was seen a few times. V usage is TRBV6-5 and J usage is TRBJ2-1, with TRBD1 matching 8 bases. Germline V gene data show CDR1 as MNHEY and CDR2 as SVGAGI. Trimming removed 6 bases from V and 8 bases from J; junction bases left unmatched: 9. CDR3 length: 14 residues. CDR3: CASSPGTGFDEQFF. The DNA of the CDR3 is TGTGCCAGCAGCCCCGGGACAGGTTTCGATGAGCAGTTCTTC.

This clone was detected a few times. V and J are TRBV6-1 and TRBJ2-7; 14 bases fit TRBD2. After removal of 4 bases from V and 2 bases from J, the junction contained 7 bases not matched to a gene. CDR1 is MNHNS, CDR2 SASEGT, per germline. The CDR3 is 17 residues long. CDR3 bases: TGTGCCAGCAGTGTGGGACTAGCGGGAGCCTCGACCTACGAGCAGTACTTC. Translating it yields CASSVGLAGASTYEQYF.

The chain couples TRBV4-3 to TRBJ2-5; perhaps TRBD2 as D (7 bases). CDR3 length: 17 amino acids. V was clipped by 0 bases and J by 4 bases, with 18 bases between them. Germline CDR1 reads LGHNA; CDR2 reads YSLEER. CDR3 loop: CASSQDAGGTTGETQYF. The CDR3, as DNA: TGCGCCAGCAGCCAAGATGCCGGGGGGACAACGGGAGAGACCCAGTACTTC.

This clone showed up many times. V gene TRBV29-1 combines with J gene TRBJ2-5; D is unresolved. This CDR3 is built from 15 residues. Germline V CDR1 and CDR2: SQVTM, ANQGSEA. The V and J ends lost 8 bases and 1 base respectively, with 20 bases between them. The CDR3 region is CSMLLSRYGQETQYF. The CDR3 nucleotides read TGCAGCATGTTGCTGTCCCGATACGGCCAAGAGACCCAGTACTTC.

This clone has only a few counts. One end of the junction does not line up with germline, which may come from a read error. CDR3 nucleotides: TGCGCCAGCAGCCATTCTAGCGTCACAGATACGCAGTATTTT. Its translation: CASSHSSVTDTQYF. V and J are TRBV7-2 and TRBJ2-3, with a tentative D call TRBD2 (6 bases). Germline CDR1 SGHTA, CDR2 FQGNSA. The CDR3 covers 14 residues.

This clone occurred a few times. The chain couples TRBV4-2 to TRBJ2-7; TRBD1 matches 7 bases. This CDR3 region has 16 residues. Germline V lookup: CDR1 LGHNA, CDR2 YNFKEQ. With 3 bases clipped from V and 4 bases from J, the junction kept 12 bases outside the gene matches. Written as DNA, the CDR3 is TGTGCCAGCAGCCACCACAGGGGTGCTGATCGTTACGAGCAGTACTTC. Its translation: CASSHHRGADRYEQYF.

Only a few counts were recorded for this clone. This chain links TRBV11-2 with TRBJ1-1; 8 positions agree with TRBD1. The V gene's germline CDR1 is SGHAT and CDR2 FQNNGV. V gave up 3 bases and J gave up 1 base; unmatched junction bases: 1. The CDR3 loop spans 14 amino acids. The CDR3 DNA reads TGTGCCAGCAGCTTCGGGACAGGGAACACTGAAGCTTTCTTT. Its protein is CASSFGTGNTEAFF.

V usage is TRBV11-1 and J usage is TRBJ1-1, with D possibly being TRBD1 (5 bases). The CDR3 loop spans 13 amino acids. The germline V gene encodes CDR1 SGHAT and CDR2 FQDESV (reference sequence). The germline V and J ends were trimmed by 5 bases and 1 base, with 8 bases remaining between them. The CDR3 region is CASSLGGNTEAFF. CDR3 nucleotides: TGTGCCAGCAGCCTCGGGGGGAACACTGAAGCTTTCTTT.

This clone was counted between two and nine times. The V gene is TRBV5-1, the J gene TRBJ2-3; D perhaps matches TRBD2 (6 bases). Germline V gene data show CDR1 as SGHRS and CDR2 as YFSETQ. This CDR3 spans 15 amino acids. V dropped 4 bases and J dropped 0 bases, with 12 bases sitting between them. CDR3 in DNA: TGCGCCAGCAGCCCGGGAAGCGGGAGCACAGATACGCAGTATTTT. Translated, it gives CASSPGSGSTDTQYF.

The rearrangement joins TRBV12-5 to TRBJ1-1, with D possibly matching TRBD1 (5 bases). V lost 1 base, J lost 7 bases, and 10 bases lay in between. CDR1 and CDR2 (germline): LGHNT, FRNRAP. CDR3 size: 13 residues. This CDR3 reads CASGLGQTFEAFF. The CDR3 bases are TGTGCTAGTGGTTTGGGACAGACCTTTGAAGCTTTCTTT.

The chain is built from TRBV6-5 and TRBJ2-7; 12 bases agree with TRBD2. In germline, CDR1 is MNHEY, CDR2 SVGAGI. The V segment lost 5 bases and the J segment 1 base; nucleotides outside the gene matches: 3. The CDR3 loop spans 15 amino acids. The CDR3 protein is CASSTGTSGSYEQYF. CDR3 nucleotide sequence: TGTGCCAGCAGTACCGGGACTAGCGGGTCCTACGAGCAGTACTTC.

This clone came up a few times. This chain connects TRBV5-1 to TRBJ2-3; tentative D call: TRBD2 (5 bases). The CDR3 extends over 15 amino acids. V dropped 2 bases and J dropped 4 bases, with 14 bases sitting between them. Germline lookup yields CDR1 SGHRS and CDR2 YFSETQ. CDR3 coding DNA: TGCGCCAGCAGCTTCGAGGAGAGGGTCTCAGATACGCAGTATTTT. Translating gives CASSFEERVSDTQYF.

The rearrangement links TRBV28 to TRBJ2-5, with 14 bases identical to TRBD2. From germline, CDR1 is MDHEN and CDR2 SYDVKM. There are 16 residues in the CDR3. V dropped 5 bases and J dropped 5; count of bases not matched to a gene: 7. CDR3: CASSTRTSGRRETQYF. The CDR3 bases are TGTGCCAGCAGTACCCGGACTAGCGGGAGGAGGGAGACCCAGTACTTC.

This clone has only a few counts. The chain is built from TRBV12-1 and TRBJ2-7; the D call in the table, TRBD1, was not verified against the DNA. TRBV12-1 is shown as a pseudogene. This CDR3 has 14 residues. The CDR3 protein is CASSFVKGTYEQYF. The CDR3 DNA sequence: TGTGCCAGCAGCTTTGTGAAGGGGACCTACGAGCAGTACTTC.

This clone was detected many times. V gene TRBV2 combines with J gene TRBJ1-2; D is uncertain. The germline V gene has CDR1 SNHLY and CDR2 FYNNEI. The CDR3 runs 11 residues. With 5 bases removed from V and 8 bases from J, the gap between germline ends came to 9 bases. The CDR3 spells CASSYTGGYTF. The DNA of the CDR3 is TGTGCCAGCAGTTATACGGGGGGCTACACCTTC.

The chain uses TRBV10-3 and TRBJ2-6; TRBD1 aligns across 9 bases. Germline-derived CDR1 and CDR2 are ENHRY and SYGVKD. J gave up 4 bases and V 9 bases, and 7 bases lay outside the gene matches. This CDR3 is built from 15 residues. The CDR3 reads CAIGQGKLGANVLTF. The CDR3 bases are TGTGCCATTGGACAGGGGAAGTTGGGGGCCAACGTCCTGACTTTC.

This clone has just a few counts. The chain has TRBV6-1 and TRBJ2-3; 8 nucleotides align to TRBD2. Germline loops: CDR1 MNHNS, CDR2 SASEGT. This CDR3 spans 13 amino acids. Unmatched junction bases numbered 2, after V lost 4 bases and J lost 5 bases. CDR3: CASSVSGGDTQYF. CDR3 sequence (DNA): TGTGCCAGCAGTGTAAGCGGGGGAGATACGCAGTATTTT.

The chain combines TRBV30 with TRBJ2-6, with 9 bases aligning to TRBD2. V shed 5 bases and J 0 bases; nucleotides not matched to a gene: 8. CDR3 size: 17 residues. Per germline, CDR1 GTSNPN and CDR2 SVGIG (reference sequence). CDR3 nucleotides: TGTGCCTGGCGCTTAGCGGGGGTAAGCTCTGGGGCCAACGTCCTGACTTTC. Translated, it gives CAWRLAGVSSGANVLTF. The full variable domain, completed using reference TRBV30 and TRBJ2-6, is SQTIHQWPATLVQPVGSPLSLECTVEGTSNPNLYWYRQAAGRGLQLLFYSVGIGQISSEVPQNLSASRPQDRQFILSSKKLLLSDSGFYLCAWRLAGVSSGANVLTFGAGSRLTVL.

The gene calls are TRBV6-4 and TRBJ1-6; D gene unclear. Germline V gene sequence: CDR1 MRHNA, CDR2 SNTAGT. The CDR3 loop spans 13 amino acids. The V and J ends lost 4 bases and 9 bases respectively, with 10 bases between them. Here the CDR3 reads CASSAHSSSPLHF. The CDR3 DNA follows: TGTGCCAGCAGTGCCCACAGTTCTTCACCCCTCCACTTT.